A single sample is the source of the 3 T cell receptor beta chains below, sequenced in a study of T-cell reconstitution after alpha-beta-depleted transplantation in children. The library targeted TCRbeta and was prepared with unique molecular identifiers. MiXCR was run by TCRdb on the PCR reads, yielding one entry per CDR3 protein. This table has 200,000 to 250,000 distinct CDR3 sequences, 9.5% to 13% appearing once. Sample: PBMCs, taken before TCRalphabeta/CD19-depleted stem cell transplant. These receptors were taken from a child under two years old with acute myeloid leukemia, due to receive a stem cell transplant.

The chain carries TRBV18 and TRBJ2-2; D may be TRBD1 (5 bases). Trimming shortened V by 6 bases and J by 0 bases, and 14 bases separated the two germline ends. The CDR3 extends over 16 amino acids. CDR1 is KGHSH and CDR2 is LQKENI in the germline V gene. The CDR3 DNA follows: TGTGCCAGCTCGCCTCTGGACAACGCGAACACCGGGGAGCTGTTTTTT. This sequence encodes CASSPLDNANTGELFF. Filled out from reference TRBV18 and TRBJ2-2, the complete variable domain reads NAGVMQNPRHLVRRRGQEARLRCSPMKGHSHVYWYRQLPEEGLKFMVYLQKENIIDESGMPKERFSAEFPKEGPSILRIQQVVRGDSAAYFCASSPLDNANTGELFFGEGSRLTVL.

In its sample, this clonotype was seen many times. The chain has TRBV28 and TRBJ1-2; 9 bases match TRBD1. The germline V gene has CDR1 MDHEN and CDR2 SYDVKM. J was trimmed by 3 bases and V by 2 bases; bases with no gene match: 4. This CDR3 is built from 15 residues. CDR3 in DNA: TGTGCCAGCAGTTTACGGGACAGGGCCGACTATGGCTACACCTTC. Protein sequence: CASSLRDRADYGYTF.

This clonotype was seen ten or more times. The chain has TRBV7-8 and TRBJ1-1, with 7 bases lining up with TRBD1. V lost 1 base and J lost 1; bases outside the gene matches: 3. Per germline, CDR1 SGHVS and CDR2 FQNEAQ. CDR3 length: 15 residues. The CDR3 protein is CASSLGHRGNTEAFF. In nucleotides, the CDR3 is TGTGCCAGCAGCTTAGGGCACAGGGGGAACACTGAAGCTTTCTTT.